The clone carrying this T cell receptor beta chain was counted a single time. Antigen: not known. Germline V gene data show CDR1 as SGDLS and CDR2 as YYNGEE. The trim removed 0 bases at V and 1 base at J, leaving 5 bases unmatched. This CDR3 has 16 residues. The protocol was immunoSEQ multiplex PCR, while the TCRdb copy is restricted to in-frame clones and leaves out a portion. Of about 15,000 clones in the sample, just under 90% were seen once. The sample comes from a study of pediatric ulcerative colitis. Study-level findings and limits: A couple of rectal clonotypes were found only in ulcerative colitis patients, all of them.

The TCR sequence derives from a boy younger than 18 with moderate ulcerative colitis. The sequencing input was blood. The chain uses TRBV9 and TRBJ1-1, with 8 nucleotides matching TRBD1. CDR3 coding DNA: TGTGCCAGCAGCGTAGGGGGGACAGGAAAGAACACTGAAGCTTTCTTT. This encodes CASSVGGTGKNTEAFF.